The TCR beta chain under discussion was sequenced for a study of PD-L1 blockade in urothelial cancer. In the study overall: Patients took up atezolizumab in 2014 at 1,200 mg intravenously every 3 weeks.

This clone was seen a few times. Other nucleotide sequences in the sample specify the same CDR3. Patients suffered from locally advanced or metastatic urothelial carcinoma. Each patient gave between 1 and 8 samples of peripheral blood mononuclear cells, which were collected pretreatment and during treatment. V was shortened by 0 bases and J by 0 bases, with 6 bases between the two germline ends. The germline V gene has CDR1 SGHRS and CDR2 YFSETQ. This CDR3 region has 15 residues. Synthetic TCR analog templates were spiked into all PCRs individually. TCRdb's table, derived via immunoSEQ multiplex PCR, lists solely in-frame clones and lacks some. The table records roughly 60,000 clones, approximately 80% of them present only once.

The sample in question was PBMCs, obtained around atezolizumab (anti-PD-L1) treatment. J is TRBJ2-2 and V is TRBV5-1; D call uncertain. The receptor was derived from a man aged 65-85 years with urothelial cancer. This chain's CDR3 is CASSLGHTNTGELFF. The CDR3 coding sequence is TGCGCCAGCAGCTTGGGACACACGAACACCGGGGAGCTGTTTTTT.